Included here is one T cell receptor (beta chain) sequence, with context. Its antigen is undetermined. CD45RO/CCR7/CD25/CD127/CD95/CD27 separated CD4+ naive, central memory, regulatory and stem cell-like memory cells by sorting. This entry is derived from a study of beta chain features in type 1 diabetes. Overall study results and limits: Patients with Type 1 diabetes showed moderately but significantly shorter TCRB CDR3s in all four CD4+ subsets.

Expressed TCRB transcripts were sequenced because the entire RNA isolate underwent reverse transcription. Some 3.3 million reads was the average for naive, central memory and regulatory T cell samples. Clones were sequenced by immunoSEQ multiplex PCR, and TCRdb holds only the in-frame ones, with some missing. The table shows approximately 170,000 clones, with about 8% occurring only once. CDR1 GTSNPN and CDR2 SVGIG come from the germline V gene (reference sequence). CDR3 length: 17 residues. The germline V and J ends were trimmed by 0 bases and 0 bases, with 12 bases remaining between them. The sequence came from a woman in her 40s with type 1 diabetes. V gene TRBV30 combines with J gene TRBJ2-6; tentative D call: TRBD1 (6 bases). Sequenced sample: central memory CD4+ T cells from blood. CDR3 DNA: TGTGCCTGGAGTGTAGGGGGTCAGAGCTCTGGGGCCAACGTCCTGACTTTC. Its protein is CAWSVGGQSSGANVLTF.